The clone carrying this T cell receptor (beta chain) appeared many times. The data stem from a study of regulatory T cells in long-lasting Graves disease. Background on the study: Those Graves' patients who were newly diagnosed had been on antithyroid drugs under 3 months.

To make TCR beta libraries, researchers used iRepertoire HTBI primers and Arm-PCR of CDR3 regions. TCRdb itself ran the multiplex PCR reads through MiXCR, one entry per CDR3 protein. The profile shows around 470,000 distinct CDR3 sequences, approximately 14% of them singletons. The germline V gene has CDR1 DFQATT and CDR2 SNEGSKA (reference sequence). The CDR3 runs to 12 residues. V was clipped by 2 bases and J by 13 bases, with 18 bases between them. Documented time point: newly diagnosed GD, antithyroid drugs for less than 3 months. The TCR library used RNA extracted from PBMCs. This sample was shared with a second study, whose subject was T cells in Graves' hyperthyroidism and ophthalmopathy. From that paper: In blood, most of the thyroid clonotypes expanded above 0.001 were also present.

This clonotype originated in a woman between 50 and 59 years old with Graves disease. The gene calls are TRBV20-1 and TRBJ2-7, with D possibly TRBD1 on 5 matching bases. The sequencing used peripheral blood mononuclear cells (PBMCs), collected at new diagnosis, from a patient treated with antithyroid drugs. CDR3 loop: CSARTQGLRSYF. CDR3 coding DNA: TGCAGTGCTAGAACCCAGGGCCTTCGTTCATACTTC.